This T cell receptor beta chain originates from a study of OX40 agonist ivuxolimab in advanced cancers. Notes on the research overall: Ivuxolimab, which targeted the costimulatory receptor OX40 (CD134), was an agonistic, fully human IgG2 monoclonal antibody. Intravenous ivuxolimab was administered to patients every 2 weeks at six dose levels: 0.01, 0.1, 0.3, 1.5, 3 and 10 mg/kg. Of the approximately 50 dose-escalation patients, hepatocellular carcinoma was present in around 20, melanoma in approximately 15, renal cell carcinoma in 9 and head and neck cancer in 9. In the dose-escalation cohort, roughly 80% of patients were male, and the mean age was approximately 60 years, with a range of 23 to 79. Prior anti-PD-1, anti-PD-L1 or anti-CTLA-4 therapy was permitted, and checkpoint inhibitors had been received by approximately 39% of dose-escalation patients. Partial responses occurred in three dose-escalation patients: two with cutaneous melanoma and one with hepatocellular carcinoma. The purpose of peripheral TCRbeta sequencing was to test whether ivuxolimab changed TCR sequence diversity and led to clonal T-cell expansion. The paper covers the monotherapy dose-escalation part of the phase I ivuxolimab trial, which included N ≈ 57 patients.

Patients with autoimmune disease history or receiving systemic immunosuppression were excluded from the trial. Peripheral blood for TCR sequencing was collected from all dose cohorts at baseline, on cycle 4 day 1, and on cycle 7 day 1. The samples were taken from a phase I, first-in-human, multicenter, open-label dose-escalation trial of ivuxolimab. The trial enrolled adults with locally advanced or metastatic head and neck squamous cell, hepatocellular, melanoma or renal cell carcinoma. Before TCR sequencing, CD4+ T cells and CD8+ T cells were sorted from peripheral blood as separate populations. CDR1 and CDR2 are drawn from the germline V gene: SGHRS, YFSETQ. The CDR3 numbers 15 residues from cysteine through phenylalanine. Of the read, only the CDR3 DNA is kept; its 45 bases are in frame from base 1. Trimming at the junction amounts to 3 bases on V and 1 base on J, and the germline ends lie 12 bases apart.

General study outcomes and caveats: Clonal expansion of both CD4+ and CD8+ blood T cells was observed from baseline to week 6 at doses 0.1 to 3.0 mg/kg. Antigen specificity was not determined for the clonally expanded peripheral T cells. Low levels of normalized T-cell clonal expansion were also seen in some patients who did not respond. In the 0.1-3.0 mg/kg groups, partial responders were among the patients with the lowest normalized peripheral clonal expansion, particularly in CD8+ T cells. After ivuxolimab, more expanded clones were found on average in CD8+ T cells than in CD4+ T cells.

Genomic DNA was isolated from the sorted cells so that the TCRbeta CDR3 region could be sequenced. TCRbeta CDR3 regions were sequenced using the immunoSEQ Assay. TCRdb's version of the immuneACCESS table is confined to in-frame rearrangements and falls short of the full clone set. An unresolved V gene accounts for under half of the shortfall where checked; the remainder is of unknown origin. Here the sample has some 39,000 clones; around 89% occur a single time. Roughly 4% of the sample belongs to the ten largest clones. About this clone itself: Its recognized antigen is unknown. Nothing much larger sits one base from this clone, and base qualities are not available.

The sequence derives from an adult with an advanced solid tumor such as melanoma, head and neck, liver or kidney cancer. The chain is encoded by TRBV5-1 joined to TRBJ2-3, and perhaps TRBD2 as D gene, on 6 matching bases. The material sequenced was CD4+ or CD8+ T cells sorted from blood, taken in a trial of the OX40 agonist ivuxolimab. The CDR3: CASSWGVFGTDTQYF. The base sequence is TGCGCCAGCAGCTGGGGGGTGTTCGGCACAGATACGCAGTATTTT.